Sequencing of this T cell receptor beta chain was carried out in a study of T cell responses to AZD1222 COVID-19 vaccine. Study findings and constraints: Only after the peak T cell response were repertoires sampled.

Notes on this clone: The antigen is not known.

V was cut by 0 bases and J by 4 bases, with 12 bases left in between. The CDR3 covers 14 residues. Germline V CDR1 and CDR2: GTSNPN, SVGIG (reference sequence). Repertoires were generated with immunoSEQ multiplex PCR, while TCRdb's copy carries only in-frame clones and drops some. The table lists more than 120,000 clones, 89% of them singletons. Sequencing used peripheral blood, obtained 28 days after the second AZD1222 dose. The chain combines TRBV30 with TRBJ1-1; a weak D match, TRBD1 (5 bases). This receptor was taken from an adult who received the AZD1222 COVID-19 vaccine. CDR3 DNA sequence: TGTGCCTGGAGTGTATCAGGGTTTTCCACTGAAGCTTTCTTT. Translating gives CAWSVSGFSTEAFF.